These 21 T cell receptor beta chains were sequenced from one sample in a study of cytomegalovirus exposure and HLA in healthy donors (dated by TCRdb to 2015 to 2018). The library was made by the immunoSEQ multiplex PCR assay. For the multiplex PCR, a mixture combining 60 forward primers for TCR Vbeta segments and 13 reverse primers for TCR Jbeta segments was used. TCRdb limited this immuneACCESS table to in-frame rearrangements with V and J called. A share of clones is missing; checked studies link under half to unresolved V genes, and the rest is unexplained. This sample lists about 110,000 clones; roughly four fifths were detected once. The leading ten clones occupy 22% of the sample. The sequenced material came from PBMCs. The receptors were sampled from a man younger than 45 in good health and CMV-seropositive.

This chain links TRBV10-3 with TRBJ2-1, with a possible D match to TRBD1 (6 bases). Germline CDR1 ENHRY, CDR2 SYGVKD. The CDR3 has 12 amino acids. V lost 2 bases, J lost 9 bases, and 8 bases lay in between. CDR3 nucleotides: TGTGCCATCAGTGAGCCACAGGGTGAGCAGTTCTTC. The encoded protein is CAISEPQGEQFF.

The CDR3 DNA is TGCAGCGTTGAACTCGGACAGGGTGCCTATGGCTACACCTTC. Its protein product is CSVELGQGAYGYTF. This sequence joins TRBV29-1 and TRBJ1-2; 8 bases fit TRBD1. V lost 2 bases, J lost 4 bases, and 6 bases stayed unmatched. In germline, CDR1 is SQVTM, CDR2 ANQGSEA. CDR3 size: 14 residues.

This chain connects TRBV15 to TRBJ1-2, with a possible D match to TRBD1 (5 bases). There are 12 residues in the CDR3. Trimming cost V 5 bases and J 8 bases, with 12 bases left between them. Per germline, CDR1 LNHNV and CDR2 YYDKDF (reference sequence). DNA of the CDR3: TGTGCCACCAGCCAGGGCAAGAGAGGCTACACCTTC. Its translation: CATSQGKRGYTF.

This clone was counted only a few times. The gene calls are TRBV7-9 and TRBJ2-1; TRBD2 aligns across 8 bases. From germline, CDR1 is SEHNR and CDR2 FQNEAQ (reference sequence). The CDR3 has 15 residues. Trimming cost V 6 bases and J 3 bases; bases outside gene matches: 7. The CDR3 DNA reads TGTGCCAGCAGTTACACTAGCGGTGGCTACAATGAGCAGTTCTTC. Its protein product is CASSYTSGGYNEQFF. Using reference TRBV7-9 and TRBJ2-1 for the parts outside the CDR3, the full variable domain is DTGVSQNPRHKITKRGQNVTFRCDPISEHNRLYWYRQTLGQGPEFLTYFQNEAQLEKSRLLSDRFSAERPKGSFSTLEIQRTEQGDSAMYLCASSYTSGGYNEQFFGPGTRLTVL.

The rearrangement links TRBV5-1 to TRBJ2-2, with 7 positions matching TRBD1. Trimming removed 0 bases from V and 2 bases from J; junction bases left unmatched: 4. This CDR3 contains 16 residues. From germline, CDR1 is SGHRS and CDR2 YFSETQ. The CDR3 protein is CASSLAGTANTGELFF. Written as DNA, the CDR3 is TGCGCCAGCAGCTTGGCCGGGACAGCAAACACCGGGGAGCTGTTTTTT.

The rearrangement uses TRBV2 and TRBJ2-2, with TRBD2 matching 13 bases. The CDR3 is made up of 17 amino acids. The V segment lost 5 bases and the J segment 4 bases; nucleotides outside the gene matches: 7. Germline V CDR1 and CDR2: SNHLY, FYNNEI. In DNA form, the CDR3 reads TGTGCCAGCAGTCTACTAGCGGGGGGGCGCAGCACCGGGGAGCTGTTTTTT. It is translated as CASSLLAGGRSTGELFF.

Relative to its sample, this clone is medium-sized. The chain joins TRBV10-3 to TRBJ2-5; 8 bases match TRBD2. The CDR3 loop spans 12 amino acids. Germline values: CDR1 ENHRY, CDR2 SYGVKD. The CDR3: CATGGGWETQYF. The CDR3 DNA reads TGTGCTACCGGGGGGGGCTGGGAGACCCAGTACTTC.

This clone was seen once. J is TRBJ1-1 and V is TRBV30, with TRBD1 matching 9 bases. V lost 2 bases and J lost 4; bases outside the gene matches: 5. The CDR3 sequence is 14 residues long. Germline lookup yields CDR1 GTSNPN and CDR2 SVGIG (reference sequence). The CDR3 reads CAWSLTGGRTEAFF. CDR3 DNA sequence: TGTGCCTGGAGTTTAACAGGGGGCCGCACTGAAGCTTTCTTT. The complete variable domain, with remaining parts taken from reference TRBV30 and TRBJ1-1, reads SQTIHQWPATLVQPVGSPLSLECTVEGTSNPNLYWYRQAAGRGLQLLFYSVGIGQISSEVPQNLSASRPQDRQFILSSKKLLLSDSGFYLCAWSLTGGRTEAFFGQGTRLTVV.

The CDR3 DNA reads as TGTGCCAGCAGCTTTTCAGTCGATCCCAGGGGGTACGAGCAGTACTTC. Amino acid sequence: CASSFSVDPRGYEQYF. The V and J genes are TRBV5-4 and TRBJ2-7, with 7 bases lining up with TRBD1. Germline CDR1 is SGHNT and CDR2 is YYREEE (reference sequence). This CDR3 contains 16 residues. J gave up 4 bases and V 2 bases, and 12 bases lay outside the gene matches.

The rearrangement joins TRBV28 to TRBJ2-5, with D perhaps matching TRBD1 (6 bases). The J call may be wrong; the DNA end is better matched by TRBJ2-7. CDR3 length: 14 amino acids. CDR1 and CDR2 from the germline V gene are MDHEN and SYDVKM. CDR3 region: CASSRDRMPYEQYF. Here the CDR3 DNA reads TGTGCCAGCAGCCGAGACAGGATGCCCTACGAGCAGTACTTC.

The chain has TRBV10-2 and TRBJ2-5; D remains ambiguous. The CDR3 is made up of 15 amino acids. Germline V gene sequence: CDR1 WSHSY, CDR2 SAAADI. The V gene lost 0 bases and the J gene lost 5 bases, with 13 bases spanning the gap. CDR3 sequence reads: CASSESTPYTETQYF. Written as DNA, the CDR3 is TGCGCCAGCAGTGAGTCTACCCCCTATACCGAGACCCAGTACTTC.

This chain uses TRBV5-4 with TRBJ2-7; TRBD1 is a possible D gene (6 bases). Germline V gene data show CDR1 as SGHNT and CDR2 as YYREEE (reference sequence). V lost 2 bases and J 2 bases, leaving 8 bases between the germline ends. The length of the CDR3 is 13 residues. The CDR3 coding sequence is TGTGCCAGCAGCTTAGGGGGAACCTACGAGCAGTACGTC. Translated: CASSLGGTYEQYV.

This chain uses TRBV10-3 with TRBJ1-3; D unclear. The germline V gene encodes CDR1 ENHRY and CDR2 SYGVKD. This CDR3 comprises 15 residues. V was trimmed by 4 bases and J by 0 bases, leaving 10 bases between them. The chain's CDR3 is CAISGPGVSGNTIYF. In DNA, the CDR3 is TGTGCCATCAGTGGTCCCGGAGTCTCTGGAAACACCATATATTTT.

The chain employs TRBV5-4 and TRBJ2-7; 10 bases line up with TRBD2. V lost 4 bases and J lost 7; bases outside the gene matches: 8. CDR1 and CDR2 from the germline V gene are SGHNT and YYREEE (reference sequence). CDR3 length: 14 residues. CDR3 loop: CASSQAGGPREQYF. CDR3 DNA: TGTGCCAGCAGCCAAGCGGGGGGGCCGAGGGAGCAGTACTTC.

This clone was found once. The chain recombines TRBV5-4 with TRBJ2-2; possible D gene TRBD1, 5 bases. CDR3 length: 16 amino acids. Germline V gene lookup returns CDR1 SGHNT and CDR2 YYREEE (reference sequence). Trimming pared 0 bases from V and 6 bases from J, leaving 15 bases between. This CDR3 is CASSLDGPTRAGELFF. For the CDR3, the DNA is TGTGCCAGCAGCTTGGATGGACCCACCAGGGCCGGGGAGCTGTTTTTT.

The V call is TRBV5-4, the J call TRBJ2-7, with TRBD1 matching 8 bases. The CDR3 consists of 13 residues. The V segment lost 3 bases and the J segment 5 bases; nucleotides outside the gene matches: 4. Germline CDR1 and CDR2: SGHNT and YYREEE (reference sequence). Here the CDR3 DNA reads TGTGCCAGCAGCTCCTGGGACAGGAACGAGCAGTACGTC. Residues: CASSSWDRNEQYV.

This clone was recorded a few times. The chain combines TRBV27 with TRBJ2-2; D unclear. The length of the CDR3 is 13 residues. With 3 bases removed from V and 6 bases from J, the gap between germline ends came to 8 bases. Germline values: CDR1 MNHEY, CDR2 SMNVEV (reference sequence). The CDR3 DNA sequence: TGTGCCAGCAGTTTCACGGTGGCCGGGGAGCTGTTTTTT. Its translation is CASSFTVAGELFF.

This clone was detected only a few times. The chain employs TRBV6-6 and TRBJ1-5; 12 bases map to TRBD1. Germline values: CDR1 MNHNY, CDR2 SVGAGI (reference sequence). The CDR3 is made up of 16 amino acids. V gave up 5 bases and J gave up 2 bases; unmatched junction bases: 4. The CDR3 coding sequence is TGTGCCAGCAGTCCGGGACAGGGGGCCGGCAATCAGCCCCAGCATTTT. Protein sequence: CASSPGQGAGNQPQHF.

This clone appeared once. V usage is TRBV6-6 and J usage is TRBJ2-1; D remains ambiguous. Trimming cost V 0 bases and J 5 bases, with 8 bases left between them. Germline CDR1 MNHNY, CDR2 SVGAGI (reference sequence). CDR3 length: 14 amino acids. CDR3 DNA: TGTGCCAGCAGTTACTCAGAACAGCACAATGAGCAGTTCTTC. Translation: CASSYSEQHNEQFF.

The gene calls are TRBV11-2 and TRBJ2-1; D gene ambiguous. There are 14 residues in the CDR3. The germline V gene encodes CDR1 SGHAT and CDR2 FQNNGV. V gave up 1 base and J gave up 4 bases, with 8 bases separating them. This CDR3 reads CASSLGSLYNEQFF. CDR3 in DNA: TGTGCCAGCAGCTTAGGGTCACTGTACAATGAGCAGTTCTTC.

The rearrangement links TRBV4-1 to TRBJ2-7; D is possibly TRBD1 (6 bases). Looked up from germline, CDR1 is MGHRA and CDR2 is YSYEKL. This CDR3 has 15 amino acids. V was pared by 2 bases and J by 2 bases, with 13 bases between. As DNA, the CDR3 is TGCGCCAGCAGCCAACCCGGACAGAGCCCCTACGAGCAGTACGTC. This codes for CASSQPGQSPYEQYV.